These 10 T cell receptor beta chains share one sample of origin, sequenced in a study of T cells expressing NK-cell markers. Reanalyzing the 5' RACE reads, TCRdb keeps one entry per CDR3 protein, without DNA. This sample contains about 260,000 distinct CDR3 sequences. Source material: blood T cells: a sorted CD56 or NKG2C T cell subset, CD4+ or CD8+ T cells, or bulk PBMC T cells (not recorded which). The origin of the receptors is a man in his late teens or twenties in good health.

The J gene is TRBJ2-1, the V gene TRBV12-3 or TRBV12-4; TCRdb's D call of TRBD2 is untestable without DNA. This CDR3 region has 15 residues. The CDR3 sequence is CASRMGLAGGNEQFF.

V usage is TRBV20-1 and J usage is TRBJ1-3; the TCRdb call, TRBD1, lacks DNA for checking. Looked up from germline, CDR1 is DFQATT and CDR2 is SNEGSKA (reference sequence). The CDR3 runs to 12 residues. Here the CDR3 reads CSAQQVPNTIYF.

The V call is TRBV12-3 or TRBV12-4, the J call TRBJ1-2; the TCRdb D gene call, TRBD1, has no DNA to confirm it. This CDR3 comprises 14 residues. CDR3 sequence reads: CASRPGDRGYGYTF.

The rearrangement links TRBV6-4 to TRBJ1-2; TCRdb outputs TRBD1, but without DNA this stays unchecked. Per the germline V gene, CDR1 is MRHNA and CDR2 is SNTAGT. The CDR3 totals 12 residues. This CDR3 is CASSSGSSGYTF.

This sequence joins TRBV15 and TRBJ2-7. This CDR3 is built from 15 residues. Germline CDR1 reads LNHNV; CDR2 reads YYDKDF (reference sequence). CDR3 in amino acids: CATSRDRLRYYEQYF.

The chain employs TRBV20-1 and TRBJ2-2. Germline V gene lookup returns CDR1 DFQATT and CDR2 SNEGSKA (reference sequence). There are 13 residues in the CDR3. The CDR3 spells CSASHLNTGELFF.

The rearrangement uses TRBV20-1 and TRBJ1-1. Germline V gene data show CDR1 as DFQATT and CDR2 as SNEGSKA (reference sequence). CDR3 size: 16 residues. Here the CDR3 reads CSARDRPGMENTEAFF.

The rearrangement joins TRBV12-3 or TRBV12-4 to TRBJ2-7; as DNA is missing, the TRBD2 call by TCRdb cannot be tested. This CDR3 has 14 amino acids. CDR3 in amino acids: CASNLWGSGREQYF.

This chain joins TRBV6-5 and TRBJ1-6; TCRdb picks TRBD1, but there is no DNA to check that call. The CDR3 runs 14 residues. Germline V gene data show CDR1 as MNHEY and CDR2 as SVGAGI. The CDR3 here is CASSYVTDDSPLHF.

The chain recombines TRBV12-3 or TRBV12-4 with TRBJ2-5; the TRBD1 assignment by TCRdb is unverifiable without DNA. This CDR3 comprises 14 residues. CDR3 sequence reads: CASSPRGGQETQYF.